Each of the 28 T cell receptor beta chains below was sequenced from the same sample in a study of control samples from healthy donors and cancer patients. Assay used: immunoSEQ multiplex PCR; TCRdb lists only in-frame clones, some missing. The sample has 15,000 or so clones, about 87% seen once. Material: PBMCs. Receptors originate from an older woman with colorectal cancer.

This sequence joins TRBV10-3 and TRBJ1-2, with D possibly being TRBD1 (5 bases). Between the trimmed V and J ends, which lost 0 bases and 3 bases, there was a span of 11 bases. The CDR3 consists of 15 residues. Germline V gives CDR1 ENHRY, CDR2 SYGVKD. The chain's CDR3 is CAISESLGRDYGYTF. For the CDR3, the DNA is TGTGCCATCAGTGAGTCGTTGGGACGGGACTATGGCTACACCTTC.

V gene TRBV7-2 combines with J gene TRBJ1-3, with D hard to call. CDR3 length: 15 amino acids. Germline V gene data show CDR1 as SGHTA and CDR2 as FQGNSA. Trimming pared 3 bases from V and 0 bases from J, leaving 9 bases between. Here the CDR3 DNA reads TGTGCCAGCAGCTTGGGTTTTTACTCTGGAAACACCATATATTTT. Encoded protein: CASSLGFYSGNTIYF.

V gene TRBV21-1 combines with J gene TRBJ2-7; the table calls TRBD1, which could not be checked here. TRBV21-1 corresponds to a pseudogene. This CDR3 region has 18 residues. CDR3 bases: TGTGCCAGCAGCAAAGCTCCGGGACAGGGGTTGAGCTCCTACGAGCAGTACTTC. It yields the protein CASSKAPGQGLSSYEQYF.

The chain joins TRBV14 to TRBJ2-1; D tentatively reads TRBD1 or TRBD2 (5 bases each). The CDR3 has 14 residues. V lost 4 bases and J 0 bases, leaving 7 bases between the germline ends. Germline lookup yields CDR1 SGHDN and CDR2 FVKESK. The CDR3 loop reads CASSRGSSYNEQFF. CDR3 in DNA: TGTGCCAGCAGCCGGGGGAGCTCCTACAATGAGCAGTTCTTC.

The rearrangement links TRBV5-4 to TRBJ2-3; unclear D gene. From germline, CDR1 is SGHNT and CDR2 YYREEE (reference sequence). The CDR3 is 14 amino acids. V was cut by 1 base and J by 5 bases, with 11 bases left in between. The CDR3 is CASSLPPGLDTQYF. CDR3 DNA sequence: TGTGCCAGCAGCTTGCCCCCCGGGTTAGATACGCAGTATTTT. Together with reference TRBV5-4 and TRBJ2-3, the CDR3 gives the full variable domain: ETGVTQSPTHLIKTRGQQVTLRCSSQSGHNTVSWYQQALGQGPQFIFQYYREEENGRGNFPPRFSGLQFPNYSSELNVNALELDDSALYLCASSLPPGLDTQYFGPGTRLTVL.

This chain links TRBV10-3 with TRBJ2-2; the D call may be TRBD1 or TRBD2 (5 bases each). The CDR3 runs to 13 residues. The V gene's germline CDR1 is ENHRY and CDR2 SYGVKD. The V end lost 2 bases, the J end lost 4 bases, and 5 bases lay between the germline ends. The CDR3 spells CAISEGGTGELFF. The CDR3, as DNA: TGTGCCATCAGTGAGGGGGGCACCGGGGAGCTGTTTTTT.

The chain combines TRBV3-1 (or the pseudogene TRBV3-2) with TRBJ2-7; D is possibly TRBD1 (5 bases). Germline-derived CDR1 and CDR2 are LGHDT and YNNKEL (reference sequence). Trimming pared 4 bases from V and 7 bases from J, leaving 17 bases between. This CDR3 has 14 amino acids. CDR3 nucleotide sequence: TGTGCCAGCAGCCCAACGGACGCCCCAGGGGAGCAGTACTTC. Protein sequence: CASSPTDAPGEQYF.

This chain uses TRBV9 with TRBJ1-3; possible D gene TRBD1, 6 bases. The CDR3 has 17 residues. Trimming cost V 0 bases and J 8 bases, with 21 bases left between them. The V gene's germline CDR1 is SGDLS and CDR2 YYNGEE. CDR3 in amino acids: CASSVAEVGRGKDTIYF. The CDR3 coding sequence is TGTGCCAGCAGCGTAGCTGAAGTCGGCAGGGGAAAGGACACCATATATTTT.

This clone was recorded only once. This rearrangement joins TRBV29-1 to TRBJ2-1, with 10 bases lining up with TRBD1. CDR3 length equals 12 residues. Germline lookup yields CDR1 SQVTM and CDR2 ANQGSEA. Trimming took 7 bases from V and 7 from J; bases not matched to a gene: 4. CDR3 DNA sequence: TGCAGCGGGGACAGGGGCGGGAATGAGCAGTTCTTC. Its protein is CSGDRGGNEQFF.

J is TRBJ1-1 and V is TRBV11-3, with D unclear. The V end lost 4 bases, the J end lost 3 bases, and 6 bases lay between the germline ends. The length of the CDR3 is 12 residues. Germline CDR1 is SGHNT and CDR2 is YENEEA. CDR3 loop: CASSSEDTEAFF. As DNA, the CDR3 is TGTGCCAGCAGCTCCGAGGACACTGAAGCTTTCTTT.

CDR3 loop: CASRMGGLGRPSYGYTF. DNA of the CDR3: TGTGCCAGTAGGATGGGGGGATTAGGCAGGCCCTCTTATGGCTACACCTTC. This chain uses TRBV19 with TRBJ1-2; D may be TRBD1 (5 bases). V lost 6 bases, J lost 5 bases, and 25 bases lay in between. This CDR3 contains 17 residues. Germline CDR1 reads LNHDA; CDR2 reads SQIVND (reference sequence).

The gene calls are TRBV2 and TRBJ2-7; tentative D call: TRBD1 (7 bases). Trimming cost V 4 bases and J 1 base, with 14 bases left between them. This CDR3 comprises 15 residues. Germline CDR1 and CDR2: SNHLY and FYNNEI. This chain's CDR3 is CASSGGDRLSYEQYF. The CDR3 bases are TGTGCCAGCAGTGGGGGGGACAGACTTTCCTACGAGCAGTACTTC.

The gene calls are TRBV10-3 and TRBJ1-4; maybe TRBD1 (5 bases). The germline CDR1 and CDR2 sequences are ENHRY and SYGVKD. The CDR3 spans 15 residues. Trimming pared 2 bases from V and 8 bases from J, leaving 15 bases between. Here the CDR3 reads CAISEPGQGSEKLFF. CDR3 DNA: TGTGCCATCAGTGAGCCAGGGCAGGGTTCGGAAAAACTGTTTTTT.

The rearrangement links TRBV9 to TRBJ1-6, with TRBD1 identical over 8 bases. The CDR3 runs 16 residues. Trimming cost V 4 bases and J 5 bases; bases outside gene matches: 8. Germline CDR1 and CDR2: SGDLS and YYNGEE. In nucleotides, the CDR3 is TGTGCCAGCAGCCCCACGACAGGGGTGGATAATTCACCCCTCCACTTT. Its translation: CASSPTTGVDNSPLHF.

The gene calls are TRBV5-1 and TRBJ2-3; 9 nucleotides align to TRBD1. Trimming at V came to 3 bases and at J to 0 bases, leaving 8 bases not matched to a gene. The CDR3 has 17 residues. The germline V gene encodes CDR1 SGHRS and CDR2 YFSETQ. The CDR3 here is CASSSPQGAVSTDTQYF. CDR3 DNA sequence: TGCGCCAGCAGCTCCCCACAGGGGGCGGTTAGCACAGATACGCAGTATTTT.

This chain uses TRBV27 with TRBJ1-5; D is possibly TRBD1 (6 bases). V was trimmed by 0 bases and J by 2 bases, leaving 14 bases between them. This CDR3 contains 17 residues. CDR1 and CDR2 (germline): MNHEY, SMNVEV (reference sequence). DNA of the CDR3: TGTGCCAGCAGTTTATCGTCGGGGGGCGCGGGCAATCAGCCCCAGCATTTT. Translation gives CASSLSSGGAGNQPQHF.

This chain joins TRBV19 and TRBJ1-2, with D perhaps TRBD1 (6 bases). Trimming cost V 5 bases and J 6 bases, with 13 bases left between them. CDR1 and CDR2 from the germline V gene are LNHDA and SQIVND (reference sequence). This CDR3 spans 13 amino acids. The CDR3 loop is CASSYLNRDGYTF. CDR3 sequence (DNA): TGTGCCAGTAGTTACCTCAACAGGGATGGCTACACCTTC.

The chain is built from TRBV7-3 and TRBJ2-2; 7 bases are shared with TRBD2. J gave up 2 bases and V 1 base, and 4 bases lay outside the gene matches. The length of the CDR3 is 16 residues. CDR1 SGHTA and CDR2 FQGTGA come from the germline V gene. In DNA form, the CDR3 reads TGTGCCAGCAGCTTAATCGGGACTACTAACACCGGGGAGCTGTTTTTT. Its protein is CASSLIGTTNTGELFF.

This clone was observed a handful of times. The gene calls are TRBV7-2 and TRBJ2-3; TRBD2 agrees at 10 bases. The CDR3 runs 17 residues. V shed 0 bases and J 5 bases; nucleotides not matched to a gene: 8. In germline, CDR1 is SGHTA, CDR2 FQGNSA. CDR3 DNA sequence: TGTGCCAGCAGCTTAGCCCCTCTAGCGGGAGTGCAAGATACGCAGTATTTT. Protein: CASSLAPLAGVQDTQYF.

J is TRBJ2-1 and V is TRBV5-1, with TRBD2 identical over 8 bases. Unmatched junction bases numbered 9, after V lost 0 bases and J lost 10 bases. Per germline, CDR1 SGHRS and CDR2 YFSETQ. The CDR3 covers 15 residues. This CDR3 reads CASSLAVSGAGEQFF. In DNA form, the CDR3 reads TGCGCCAGCAGCTTGGCGGTTAGCGGGGCTGGAGAGCAGTTCTTC.

Regarding this clone: Other nucleotide sequences in the sample specify the same CDR3. The chain is built from TRBV7-9 and TRBJ1-5; D is possibly TRBD1 (5 bases). Germline-derived CDR1 and CDR2 are SEHNR and FQNEAQ (reference sequence). The length of the CDR3 is 14 residues. Trimming took 6 bases from V and 7 from J, leaving 16 bases between them. The CDR3 coding sequence is TGTGCCAGCAGTTCCGGAGGGCAGGGACAGCCCCAGCATTTT. Translated: CASSSGGQGQPQHF.

This rearrangement joins TRBV24-1 to TRBJ1-1, with TRBD1 matching 8 bases. CDR1 and CDR2 from the germline V gene are KGHDR and SFDVKD. The CDR3 runs to 13 residues. The trim removed 9 bases at V and 5 bases at J, leaving 7 bases unmatched. Here the CDR3 reads CATRGQGDTEAFF. CDR3 bases: TGTGCCACCCGCGGACAGGGAGATACTGAAGCTTTCTTT.

V is TRBV10-3 and J is TRBJ1-6; the D gene is possibly TRBD1 (5 bases). Trimming left V 4 bases short and J 10 bases short, with 14 bases between. CDR3 length equals 14 residues. Per the germline V gene, CDR1 is ENHRY and CDR2 is SYGVKD. CDR3 sequence (DNA): TGTGCCATCAGTGCCGGGACCGGGCGATCACCCCTCCACTTT. Its protein product is CAISAGTGRSPLHF.

V and J are TRBV7-9 and TRBJ1-2, with 8 bases that match TRBD1. Germline trimming cut 4 bases from V and 5 bases from J; bases unmatched to any gene: 3. Germline V gives CDR1 SEHNR, CDR2 FQNEAQ (reference sequence). The CDR3 is made up of 13 amino acids. The CDR3 sequence is CASSSTGVYGYTF. CDR3 bases: TGTGCCAGCAGCTCGACAGGGGTTTATGGCTACACCTTC.

The chain joins TRBV7-9 to TRBJ1-1; D is uncertain. Germline-derived CDR1 and CDR2 are SEHNR and FQNEAQ (reference sequence). V was trimmed by 1 base and J by 0 bases, leaving 3 bases between them. The CDR3 is 13 residues long. CDR3 DNA: TGTGCCAGCAGCTTAGACATGAACACTGAAGCTTTCTTT. Its translation is CASSLDMNTEAFF.

J is TRBJ1-2 and V is TRBV3-1 (or the pseudogene TRBV3-2); 7 bases map to TRBD1. CDR1 is LGHDT, CDR2 YNNKEL, per germline (reference sequence). CDR3 size: 16 residues. Trimming at V came to 7 bases and at J to 4 bases, leaving 15 bases not matched to a gene. CDR3 sequence reads: CASTRNVGGWGYGYTF. The CDR3 DNA is TGTGCCAGCACTCGCAACGTAGGGGGCTGGGGCTATGGCTACACCTTC.

V usage is TRBV29-1 and J usage is TRBJ2-2; 16 bases agree with TRBD2. The ends lost 4 bases at V and 6 bases at J; junction bases unmatched: 5. The V gene's germline CDR1 is SQVTM and CDR2 ANQGSEA. The length of the CDR3 is 16 residues. The CDR3 protein is CSVVKGTSGRAGELFF. The DNA of the CDR3 is TGCAGCGTTGTAAAAGGGACTAGCGGGAGGGCCGGGGAGCTGTTTTTT.

The chain combines TRBV5-4 with TRBJ2-7; D tentatively fits TRBD1 or TRBD2 (5 bases each). This CDR3 region has 15 residues. In germline, CDR1 is SGHNT, CDR2 YYREEE (reference sequence). The V gene lost 5 bases and the J gene lost 1 base, with 16 bases spanning the gap. The CDR3 reads CASRTWGRESYEQYF. The CDR3 nucleotides are TGTGCCAGCAGGACTTGGGGCAGGGAGTCCTACGAGCAGTACTTC.